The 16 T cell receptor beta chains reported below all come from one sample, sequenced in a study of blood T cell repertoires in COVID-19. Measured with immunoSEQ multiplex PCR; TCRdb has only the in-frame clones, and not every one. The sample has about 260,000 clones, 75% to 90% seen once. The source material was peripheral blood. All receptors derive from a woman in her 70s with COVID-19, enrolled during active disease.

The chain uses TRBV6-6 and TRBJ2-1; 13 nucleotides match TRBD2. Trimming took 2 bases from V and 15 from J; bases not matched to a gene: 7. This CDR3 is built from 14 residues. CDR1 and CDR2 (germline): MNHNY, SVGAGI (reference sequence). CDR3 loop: CASSYGGLAGKWFF. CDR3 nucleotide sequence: TGTGCCAGCAGTTACGGGGGACTAGCGGGAAAGTGGTTCTTC.

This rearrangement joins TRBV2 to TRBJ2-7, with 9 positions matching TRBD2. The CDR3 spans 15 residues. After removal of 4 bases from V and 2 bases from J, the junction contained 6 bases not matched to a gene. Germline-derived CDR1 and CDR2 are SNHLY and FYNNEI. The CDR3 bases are TGTGCCAGCAGTGGGGGGACTAGCAGAACCTACGAGCAGTACTTC. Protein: CASSGGTSRTYEQYF.

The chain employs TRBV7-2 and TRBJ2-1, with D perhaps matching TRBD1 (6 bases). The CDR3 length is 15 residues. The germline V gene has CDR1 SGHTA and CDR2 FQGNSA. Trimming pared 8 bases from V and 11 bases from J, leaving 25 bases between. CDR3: CASVQVQGYNDKQFF. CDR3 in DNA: TGTGCCAGCGTCCAAGTCCAGGGGTACAATGATAAGCAGTTCTTC.

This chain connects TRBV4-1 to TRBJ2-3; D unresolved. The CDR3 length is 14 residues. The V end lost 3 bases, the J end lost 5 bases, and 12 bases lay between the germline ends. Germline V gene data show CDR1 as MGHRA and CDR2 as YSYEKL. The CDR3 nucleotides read TGCGCCAGCAGCCACCCGAGATTTAGAGATACGCAGTATTTT. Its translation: CASSHPRFRDTQYF.

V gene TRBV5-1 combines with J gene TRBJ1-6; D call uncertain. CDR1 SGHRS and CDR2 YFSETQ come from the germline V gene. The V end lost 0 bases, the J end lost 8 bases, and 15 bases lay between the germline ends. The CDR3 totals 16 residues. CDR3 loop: CASSLGGNPIDSPLHF. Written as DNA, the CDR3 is TGCGCCAGCAGCTTGGGAGGAAACCCTATAGATTCACCCCTCCACTTT.

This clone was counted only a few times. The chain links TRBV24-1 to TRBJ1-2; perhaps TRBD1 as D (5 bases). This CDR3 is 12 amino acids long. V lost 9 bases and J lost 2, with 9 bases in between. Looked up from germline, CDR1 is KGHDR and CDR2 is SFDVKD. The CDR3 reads CATWRQNYGYTF. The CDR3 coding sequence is TGTGCCACCTGGCGACAGAACTATGGCTACACCTTC.

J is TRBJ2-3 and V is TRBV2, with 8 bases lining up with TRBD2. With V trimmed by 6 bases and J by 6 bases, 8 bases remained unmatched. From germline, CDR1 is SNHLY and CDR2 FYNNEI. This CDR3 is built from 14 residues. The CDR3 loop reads CASRVGGAGDTQYF. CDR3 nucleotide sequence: TGTGCCAGCAGGGTCGGGGGGGCAGGTGATACGCAGTATTTT.

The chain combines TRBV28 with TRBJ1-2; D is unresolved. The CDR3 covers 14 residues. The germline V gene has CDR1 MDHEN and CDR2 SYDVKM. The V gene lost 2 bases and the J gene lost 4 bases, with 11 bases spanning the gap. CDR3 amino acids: CASSLKGRSYGYTF. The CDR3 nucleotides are TGTGCCAGCAGTTTAAAAGGCAGGTCCTATGGCTACACCTTC.

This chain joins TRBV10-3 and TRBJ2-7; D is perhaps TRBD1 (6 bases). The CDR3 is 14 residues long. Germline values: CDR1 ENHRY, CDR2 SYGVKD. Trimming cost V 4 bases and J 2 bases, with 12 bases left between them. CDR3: CAISGTVGTYEQYF. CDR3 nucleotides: TGTGCCATCAGTGGGACAGTTGGAACCTACGAGCAGTACTTC.

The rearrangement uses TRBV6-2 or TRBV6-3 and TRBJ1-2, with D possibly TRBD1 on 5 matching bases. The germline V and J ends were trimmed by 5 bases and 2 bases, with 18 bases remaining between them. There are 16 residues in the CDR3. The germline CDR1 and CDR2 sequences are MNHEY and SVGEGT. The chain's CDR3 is CASSPDDKRGNYGYTF. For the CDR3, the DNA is TGTGCCAGCAGTCCCGACGATAAAAGGGGAAACTATGGCTACACCTTC.

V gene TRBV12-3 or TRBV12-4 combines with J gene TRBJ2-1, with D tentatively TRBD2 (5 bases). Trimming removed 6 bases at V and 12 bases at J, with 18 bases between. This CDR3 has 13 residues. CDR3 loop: CASRERTPKGQFF. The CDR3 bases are TGTGCCAGCAGGGAGCGGACTCCCAAGGGGCAGTTCTTC.

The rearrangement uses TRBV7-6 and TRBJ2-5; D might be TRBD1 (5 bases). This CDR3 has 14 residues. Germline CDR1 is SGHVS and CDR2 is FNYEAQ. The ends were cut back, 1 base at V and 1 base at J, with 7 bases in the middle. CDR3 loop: CASSLGTTQETQYF. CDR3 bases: TGTGCCAGCAGCTTAGGGACAACCCAAGAGACCCAGTACTTC.

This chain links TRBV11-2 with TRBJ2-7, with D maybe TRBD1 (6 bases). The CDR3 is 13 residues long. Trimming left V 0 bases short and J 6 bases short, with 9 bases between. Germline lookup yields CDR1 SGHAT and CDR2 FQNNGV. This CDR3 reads CASSLEQGSEQYF. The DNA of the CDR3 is TGTGCCAGCAGCTTAGAGCAGGGGAGCGAGCAGTACTTC.

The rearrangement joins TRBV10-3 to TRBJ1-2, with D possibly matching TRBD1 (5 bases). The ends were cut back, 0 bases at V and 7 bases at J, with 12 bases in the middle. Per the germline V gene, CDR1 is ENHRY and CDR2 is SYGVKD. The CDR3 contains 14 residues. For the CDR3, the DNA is TGTGCCATCAGTGAGTCGACAGTAGGGATTGGCTACACCTTC. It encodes CAISESTVGIGYTF.

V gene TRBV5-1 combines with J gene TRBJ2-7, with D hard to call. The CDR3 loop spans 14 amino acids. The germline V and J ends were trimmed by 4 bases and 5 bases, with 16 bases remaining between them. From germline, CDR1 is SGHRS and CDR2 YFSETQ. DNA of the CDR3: TGCGCCAGCAGCCAACTGACACCCTCGGACGAGCAGTACTTC. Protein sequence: CASSQLTPSDEQYF.

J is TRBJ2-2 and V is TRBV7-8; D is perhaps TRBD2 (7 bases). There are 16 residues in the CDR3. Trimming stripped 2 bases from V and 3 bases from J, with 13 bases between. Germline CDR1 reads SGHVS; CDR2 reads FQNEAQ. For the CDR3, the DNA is TGTGCCAGCAGCTTACCCACAGGGAGGGACACCGGGGAGCTGTTTTTT. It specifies CASSLPTGRDTGELFF.